This T cell receptor (beta chain) was recorded in a study of shared clonotypes between healthy human individuals. Study-wide results and limits: Sequencing depth was expected to influence donor clonotype sharing.

Remarks on this clone: Its antigen is undetermined.

Investigators divided CD4+ cells into CD45RA+ naive and CD45RA-negative memory subsets. Clones were sequenced by immunoSEQ multiplex PCR, and TCRdb holds only the in-frame ones, with some missing. The top ten hold 0.05% to 0.08% of the sample, which has 500,000 to 550,000 clones, roughly 95% seen once. This CDR3 is 14 amino acids long. Germline values: CDR1 ENHRY, CDR2 SYGVKD. V was clipped by 4 bases and J by 7 bases, with 15 bases between them. The chain uses TRBV10-3 and TRBJ2-3; a possible D gene is TRBD1 (6 bases). The sequenced sample consisted of naive CD4+ T cells sorted from blood. Subset meaning: CD45RA+ positively selected. The sequence derives from a woman in her 30s in good health. The CDR3 DNA is TGTGCCATCAGTGTGGGTCAGGGGAGAAATACGCAGTATTTT. It yields the protein CAISVGQGRNTQYF.